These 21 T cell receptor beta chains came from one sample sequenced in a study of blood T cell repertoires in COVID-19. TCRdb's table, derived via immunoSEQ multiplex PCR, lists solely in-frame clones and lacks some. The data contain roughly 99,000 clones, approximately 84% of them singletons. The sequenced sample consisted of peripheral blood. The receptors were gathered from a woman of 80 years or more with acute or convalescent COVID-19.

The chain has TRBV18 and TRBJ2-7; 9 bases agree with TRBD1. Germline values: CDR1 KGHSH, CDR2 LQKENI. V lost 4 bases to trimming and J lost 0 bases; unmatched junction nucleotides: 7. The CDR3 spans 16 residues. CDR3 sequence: CASSRSGTGFSYEQYF. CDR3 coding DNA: TGTGCCAGCTCACGTTCCGGGACAGGGTTCTCCTACGAGCAGTACTTC.

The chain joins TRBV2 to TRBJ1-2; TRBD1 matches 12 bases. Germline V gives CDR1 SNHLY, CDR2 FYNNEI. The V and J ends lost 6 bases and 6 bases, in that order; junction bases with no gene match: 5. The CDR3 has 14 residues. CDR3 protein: CASRGTGGFHGYTF. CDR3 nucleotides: TGTGCCAGCAGGGGGACAGGGGGCTTCCATGGCTACACCTTC.

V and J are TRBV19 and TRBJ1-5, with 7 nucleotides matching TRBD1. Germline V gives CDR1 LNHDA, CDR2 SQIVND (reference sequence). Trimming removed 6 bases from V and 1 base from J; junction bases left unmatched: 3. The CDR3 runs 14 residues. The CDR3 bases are TGTGCCAGTAGCTCACAGGGGAGCAATCAGCCCCAGCATTTT. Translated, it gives CASSSQGSNQPQHF. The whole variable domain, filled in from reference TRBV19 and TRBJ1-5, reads DGGITQSPKYLFRKEGQNVTLSCEQNLNHDAMYWYRQDPGQGLRLIYYSQIVNDFQKGDIAEGYSVSREKKESFPLTVTSAQKNPTAFYLCASSSQGSNQPQHFGDGTRLSIL.

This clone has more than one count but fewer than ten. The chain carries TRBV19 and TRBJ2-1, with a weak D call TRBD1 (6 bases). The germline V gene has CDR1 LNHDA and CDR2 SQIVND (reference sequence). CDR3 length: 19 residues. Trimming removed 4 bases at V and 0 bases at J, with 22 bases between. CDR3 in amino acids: CASSSQGQGAIISYNEQFF. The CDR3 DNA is TGTGCCAGTAGTAGCCAGGGACAAGGGGCCATCATCTCCTACAATGAGCAGTTCTTC.

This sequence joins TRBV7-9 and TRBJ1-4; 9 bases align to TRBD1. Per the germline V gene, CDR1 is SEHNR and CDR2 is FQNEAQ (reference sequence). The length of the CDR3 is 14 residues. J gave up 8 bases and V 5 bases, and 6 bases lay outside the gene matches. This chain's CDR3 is CASSLGQGWEKLFF. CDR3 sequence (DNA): TGTGCCAGCAGCCTGGGACAGGGCTGGGAAAAACTGTTTTTT.

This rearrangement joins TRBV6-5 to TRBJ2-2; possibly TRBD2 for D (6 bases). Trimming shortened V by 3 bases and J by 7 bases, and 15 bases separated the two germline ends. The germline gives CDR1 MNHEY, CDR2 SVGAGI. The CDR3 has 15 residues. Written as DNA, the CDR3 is TGTGCCAGCAGTTATTCCCCGGGACTCAACGGGGAGCTGTTTTTT. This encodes CASSYSPGLNGELFF.

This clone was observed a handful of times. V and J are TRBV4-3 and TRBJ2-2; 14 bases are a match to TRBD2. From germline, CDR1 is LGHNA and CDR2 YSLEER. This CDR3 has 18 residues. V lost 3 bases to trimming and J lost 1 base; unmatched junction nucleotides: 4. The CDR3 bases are TGCGCCAGCAGCCAGGGACTAGCGGGGGCCCTGAACACCGGGGAGCTGTTTTTT. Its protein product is CASSQGLAGALNTGELFF.

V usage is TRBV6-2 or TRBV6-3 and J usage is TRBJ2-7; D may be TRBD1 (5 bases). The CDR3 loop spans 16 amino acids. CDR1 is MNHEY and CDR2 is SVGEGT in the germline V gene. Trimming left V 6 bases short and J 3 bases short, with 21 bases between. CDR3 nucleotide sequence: TGTGCCAGCAGCGCAGGGCTAGGGGTCGGCCTCTACGAGCAGTACGTC. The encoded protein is CASSAGLGVGLYEQYV.

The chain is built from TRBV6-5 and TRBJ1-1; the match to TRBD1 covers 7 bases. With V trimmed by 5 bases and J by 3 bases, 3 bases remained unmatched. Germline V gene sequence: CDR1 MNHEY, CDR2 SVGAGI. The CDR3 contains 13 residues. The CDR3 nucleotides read TGTGCCAGCAGTCAACAGGGGTACACTGAAGCTTTCTTT. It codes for CASSQQGYTEAFF.

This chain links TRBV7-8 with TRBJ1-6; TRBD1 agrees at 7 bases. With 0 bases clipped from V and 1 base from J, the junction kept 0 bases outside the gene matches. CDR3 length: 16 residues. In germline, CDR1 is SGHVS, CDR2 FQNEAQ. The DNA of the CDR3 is TGTGCCAGCAGCTTAGCGACAGGGTCCTATAATTCACCCCTCCACTTT. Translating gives CASSLATGSYNSPLHF.

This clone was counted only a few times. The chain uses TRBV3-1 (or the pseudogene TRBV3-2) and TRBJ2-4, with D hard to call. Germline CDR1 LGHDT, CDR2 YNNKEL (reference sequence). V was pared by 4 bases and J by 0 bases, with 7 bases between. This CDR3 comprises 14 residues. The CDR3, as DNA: TGTGCCAGCAGCCCCTCCCTAGCCAAAAACATTCAGTACTTC. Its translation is CASSPSLAKNIQYF.

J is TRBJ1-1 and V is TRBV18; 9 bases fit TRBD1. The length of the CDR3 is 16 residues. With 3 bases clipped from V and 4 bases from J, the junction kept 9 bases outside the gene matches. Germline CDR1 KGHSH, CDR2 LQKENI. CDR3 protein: CASSPRLGQGATEAFF. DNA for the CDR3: TGTGCCAGCTCACCTCGACTGGGACAGGGAGCCACTGAAGCTTTCTTT.

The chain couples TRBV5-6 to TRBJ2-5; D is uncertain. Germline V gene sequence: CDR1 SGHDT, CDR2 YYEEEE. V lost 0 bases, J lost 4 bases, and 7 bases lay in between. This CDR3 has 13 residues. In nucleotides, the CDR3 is TGTGCCAGCAGCTTGGACTCGGTAGAGACCCAGTACTTC. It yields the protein CASSLDSVETQYF. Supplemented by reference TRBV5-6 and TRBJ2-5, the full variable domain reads DAGVTQSPTHLIKTRGQQVTLRCSPKSGHDTVSWYQQALGQGPQFIFQYYEEEERQRGNFPDRFSGHQFPNYSSELNVNALLLGDSALYLCASSLDSVETQYFGPGTRLLVL.

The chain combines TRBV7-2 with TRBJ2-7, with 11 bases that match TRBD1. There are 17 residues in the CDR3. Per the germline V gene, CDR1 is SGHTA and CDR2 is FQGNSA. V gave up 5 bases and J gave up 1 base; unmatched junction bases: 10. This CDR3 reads CASSPRRDRGRSYEQYF. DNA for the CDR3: TGTGCCAGCAGCCCTCGCCGGGACAGGGGGAGGTCCTACGAGCAGTACTTC.

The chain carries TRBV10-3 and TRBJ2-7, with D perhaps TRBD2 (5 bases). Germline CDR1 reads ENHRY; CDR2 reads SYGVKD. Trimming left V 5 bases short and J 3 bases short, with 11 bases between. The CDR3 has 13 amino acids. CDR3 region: CAISRGQFYEQYF. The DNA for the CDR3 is TGTGCCATCAGTCGCGGGCAGTTCTACGAGCAGTACTTC.

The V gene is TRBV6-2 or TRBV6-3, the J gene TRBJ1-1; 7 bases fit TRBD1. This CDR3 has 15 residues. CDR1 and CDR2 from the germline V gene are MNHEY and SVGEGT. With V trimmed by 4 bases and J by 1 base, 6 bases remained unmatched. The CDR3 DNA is TGTGCCAGCAGTTCCGGACAGGTGCCGAACACTGAAGCTTTCTTT. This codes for CASSSGQVPNTEAFF.

Here the CDR3 DNA reads TGTGCCAGCAGCTTGCGGGACAGGGGTCGGGAGCAGTACTTC. Amino acids: CASSLRDRGREQYF. V is TRBV5-8 and J is TRBJ2-7; TRBD1 agrees at 10 bases. This CDR3 contains 14 residues. From germline, CDR1 is SGHTS and CDR2 YDEGEE. V lost 1 base and J lost 7; bases outside the gene matches: 5.

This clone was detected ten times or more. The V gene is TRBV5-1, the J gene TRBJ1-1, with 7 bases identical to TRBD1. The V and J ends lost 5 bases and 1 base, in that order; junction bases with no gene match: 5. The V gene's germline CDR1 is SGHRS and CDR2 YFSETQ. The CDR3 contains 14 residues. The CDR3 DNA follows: TGCGCCAGCAGTTTGACAGGGTCGAACACTGAAGCTTTCTTT. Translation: CASSLTGSNTEAFF.

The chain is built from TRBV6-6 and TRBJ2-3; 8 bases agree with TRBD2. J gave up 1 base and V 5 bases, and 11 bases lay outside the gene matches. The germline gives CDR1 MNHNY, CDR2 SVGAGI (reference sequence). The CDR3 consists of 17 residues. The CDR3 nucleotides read TGTGCCAGCAGTCGAGAGATCAGCGGGGGCGGCACAGATACGCAGTATTTT. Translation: CASSREISGGGTDTQYF.

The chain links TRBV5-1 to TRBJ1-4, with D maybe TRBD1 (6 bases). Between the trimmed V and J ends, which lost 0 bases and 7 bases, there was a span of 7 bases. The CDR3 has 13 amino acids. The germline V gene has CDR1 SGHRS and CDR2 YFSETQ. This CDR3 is CASSLVTGEKLFF. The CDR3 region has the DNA TGCGCCAGCAGCTTGGTGACAGGTGAAAAACTGTTTTTT. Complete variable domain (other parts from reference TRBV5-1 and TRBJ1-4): KAGVTQTPRYLIKTRGQQVTLSCSPISGHRSVSWYQQTPGQGLQFLFEYFSETQRNKGNFPGRFSGRQFSNSRSEMNVSTLELGDSALYLCASSLVTGEKLFFGSGTQLSVL.

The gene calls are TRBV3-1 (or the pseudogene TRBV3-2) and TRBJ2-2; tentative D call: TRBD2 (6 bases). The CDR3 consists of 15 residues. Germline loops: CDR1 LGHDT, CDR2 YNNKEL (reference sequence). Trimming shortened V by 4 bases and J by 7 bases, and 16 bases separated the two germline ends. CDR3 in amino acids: CASSPRGQGGGELFF. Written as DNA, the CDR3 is TGTGCCAGCAGCCCCCGAGGGCAGGGAGGCGGGGAGCTGTTTTTT.